One and the same sample provided the 9 T cell receptor beta chains below, sequenced in a study of T cells after yellow fever vaccination. TCRdb re-called the 5' RACE reads through MiXCR, storing one row per CDR3 protein. The sample lists about 310,000 distinct CDR3 sequences, around 4% seen once, with around 20% in the top ten. Here the sequenced sample was PBMCs, taken on the day of the yellow fever booster vaccination. These TCRs come from a man younger than 30 who received the YFV17D yellow fever vaccine.

This clonotype was seen repeatedly, ten times or more. The rearrangement uses TRBV6-1 and TRBJ2-7; TRBD2 matches at 13 bases. The CDR3 spans 17 residues. The germline V gene encodes CDR1 MNHNS and CDR2 SASEGT. Trimming took 6 bases from V and 5 from J; bases not matched to a gene: 13. The CDR3 protein is CASRPGLAGALPNEQYF. CDR3 in DNA: TGTGCCAGCAGACCAGGACTAGCGGGGGCTCTTCCTAACGAGCAGTACTTC.

J is TRBJ2-1 and V is TRBV5-4; 8 bases are a match to TRBD1. The CDR3 is 15 residues long. The ends lost 2 bases at V and 5 bases at J; junction bases unmatched: 6. Germline values: CDR1 SGHNT, CDR2 YYREEE (reference sequence). Written as DNA, the CDR3 is TGTGCCAGCAGCTTTTGGGACAGGAGGAACAATGAGCAGTTCTTC. Encoded protein: CASSFWDRRNNEQFF.

This clonotype was found a few times. The chain couples TRBV5-6 to TRBJ1-5; TRBD1 is a possible D gene (5 bases). Germline CDR1 and CDR2: SGHDT and YYEEEE. V was pared by 4 bases and J by 5 bases, with 19 bases between. The CDR3 consists of 16 residues. CDR3 sequence (DNA): TGTGCCAGCAGCAGTACCGGGACTTTGAGGGATCAGCCCCAGCATTTT. This translates into CASSSTGTLRDQPQHF.

This chain links TRBV5-1 with TRBJ2-1; D tentatively fits TRBD1 or TRBD2 (5 bases each). The length of the CDR3 is 16 residues. V was trimmed by 4 bases and J by 1 base, leaving 15 bases between them. Per germline, CDR1 SGHRS and CDR2 YFSETQ. This chain's CDR3 is CASSVAGAGSYNEQFF. CDR3 in DNA: TGCGCCAGCAGCGTCGCCGGGGCCGGGTCCTACAATGAGCAGTTCTTC.

The V and J genes are TRBV20-1 and TRBJ2-3; no clear D. CDR1 and CDR2 (germline): DFQATT, SNEGSKA (reference sequence). Trimming left V 4 bases short and J 1 base short, with 12 bases between. The CDR3 runs to 14 residues. CDR3 loop: CSANRADGTDTQYF. As DNA, the CDR3 is TGCAGTGCTAACCGGGCGGACGGCACAGATACGCAGTATTTT.

The chain joins TRBV7-8 to TRBJ2-1, with D possibly TRBD2 on 5 matching bases. Between the trimmed V and J ends, which lost 1 base and 4 bases, there was a span of 14 bases. Germline CDR1 SGHVS, CDR2 FQNEAQ. The CDR3 runs 16 residues. This CDR3 reads CASSLVYDTGYNEQFF. As DNA, the CDR3 is TGTGCCAGCAGCTTAGTATACGATACGGGGTACAATGAGCAGTTCTTC.

Ten or more counts support this clonotype. The chain couples TRBV7-2 to TRBJ2-3; unclear D gene. The ends were cut back, 0 bases at V and 5 bases at J, with 12 bases in the middle. CDR3 length equals 15 residues. Germline CDR1 SGHTA, CDR2 FQGNSA. CDR3 sequence reads: CASSLALANKDTQYF. DNA for the CDR3: TGTGCCAGCAGCTTAGCGCTGGCTAATAAAGATACGCAGTATTTT.

This clonotype turned up a few times. The V gene is TRBV6-2 or TRBV6-3, the J gene TRBJ1-5, with D maybe TRBD1 (5 bases). CDR1 and CDR2 from the germline V gene are MNHEY and SVGEGT. V lost 0 bases to trimming and J lost 0 bases, with 15 bases between them. The CDR3 has 18 amino acids. CDR3 region: CASSYSSVKTGSNQPQHF. The CDR3 region has the DNA TGTGCCAGCAGTTACTCGTCTGTGAAAACAGGTAGCAATCAGCCCCAGCATTTT.

V is TRBV5-5 and J is TRBJ2-3, with TRBD2 matching over 8 bases. In germline, CDR1 is SGHKS, CDR2 YYEKEE (reference sequence). This CDR3 contains 15 residues. The trim removed 5 bases at V and 4 bases at J, leaving 9 bases unmatched. The CDR3 DNA reads TGTGCCAGCAGTTTTTTAGCGGGGACGGCAGATACGCAGTATTTT. Translating gives CASSFLAGTADTQYF.